The clone carrying this TCR beta chain occurred a few times. Its antigen is still unknown. The survey-level immunoSEQ assay was used. Samples were sequenced at Survey level, maximum 500,000 reads. Profiling relied on immunoSEQ multiplex PCR, and the TCRdb table lists in-frame clones only, not all of them. The sample consists of approximately 14,000 clones, 70% to 90% of them appearing once. The diagnostic colonoscopy in ulcerative colitis patients preceded any immunosuppressive treatment. This record belongs to a study of pediatric ulcerative colitis. Findings and limits, study-wide: Repertoires came from total lymphocyte DNA, so rare subsets like regulatory T cells may be missed.

Sequencing used blood. The receptor comes from a boy aged 10-17 years with moderate ulcerative colitis.

The CDR3 protein is CASTFGAGSYNSPLHF. CDR3 sequence (DNA): TGTGCCAGCACCTTCGGGGCTGGCTCCTATAATTCACCCCTCCACTTT. V is TRBV6-6 and J is TRBJ1-6; maybe TRBD1 (5 bases). The CDR3 loop spans 16 amino acids. The V gene's germline CDR1 is MNHNY and CDR2 SVGAGI (reference sequence). The ends were cut back, 7 bases at V and 0 bases at J, with 13 bases in the middle.